These T cell receptor beta chains were read from a single sample in a study of cytomegalovirus exposure and HLA in healthy donors. The assay was immunoSEQ multiplex PCR, and TCRdb's table has in-frame clones only and misses some. The data hold around 280,000 clones, with about 90% observed a single time. Sequenced sample: PBMCs. The receptors stem from a woman between 18 and 29 years old in good health and CMV-seronegative. CDR3s include the opening cysteine and the closing phenylalanine or tryptophan. The D gene is left open where the match is weak. Rows give clone size only sometimes, using once, few, many, or a class for an expanded clone.

D gene,V gene,clone size,J gene,CDR3 length,CDR3 protein,CDR3 DNA
TRBD2,TRBV5-4,NA,TRBJ2-5,16,CASSRTSGGPGETQYF,TGTGCCAGCAGCAGGACTAGCGGGGGGCCAGGAGAGACCCAGTACTTC
NA,TRBV6-5,NA,TRBJ2-1,13,CASNRRTGTPKFF,TGTGCCAGCAATAGACGAACCGGGACTCCTAAGTTCTTC
TRBD1,TRBV10-3,few,TRBJ1-2,17,CAISDRDRVSGSYGYTF,TGTGCCATCAGTGACCGGGACAGGGTCTCTGGATCCTATGGCTACACCTTC
NA,TRBV21-1,NA,TRBJ1-5,14,CASGGKGVNQPQHF,TGTGCCAGCGGAGGCAAGGGGGTCAATCAGCCCCAGCATTTT
TRBD1,TRBV6-5,NA,TRBJ2-7,14,CASSYGTGAYEQYF,TGTGCCAGCAGTTATGGAACAGGGGCCTACGAGCAGTACTTC
TRBD1,TRBV2,once,TRBJ2-7,14,CASSVGTGVGEQYF,TGTGCCAGCAGTGTGGGGACAGGGGTCGGCGAGCAGTACTTC
NA,TRBV9,NA,TRBJ1-1,13,CASSEWAATEAFF,TGTGCCAGCAGCGAGTGGGCCGCCACTGAAGCTTTCTTT
TRBD2,TRBV2,few,TRBJ2-1,12,CASSDTSGSQIF,TGTGCCAGCAGTGACACTAGCGGGTCTCAGATCTTC
TRBD2,TRBV10-3,once,TRBJ2-1,13,CAISGGYNNEQFF,TGTGCCATTAGCGGGGGGTATAACAATGAGCAGTTCTTC
TRBD2,TRBV9,NA,TRBJ2-1,17,CASSVGGTSGLVNEQFF,TGTGCCAGCAGCGTAGGGGGGACTAGCGGTTTAGTCAATGAGCAGTTCTTC